Listed below are T cell receptor beta chains from one sample, sequenced in a study of OX40 agonist ivuxolimab in advanced cancers. Data came from immunoSEQ multiplex PCR; TCRdb stores just in-frame clones and leaves some out. The table has approximately 52,000 clones, 82% seen once. The input for sequencing was CD4+ or CD8+ T cells sorted from blood, taken in a trial of the OX40 agonist ivuxolimab. Source of these receptors: an adult with an advanced solid tumor such as melanoma, head and neck, liver or kidney cancer. The CDR3 runs from the conserved cysteine through the conserved F or W. The D gene is left open where the match is weak. Clone size is stated in some rows and not others, as once, few, many or a class when expanded.

>TRBJ1-2|TRBD1|TRBV6-1|.
TGTGCCAGCAGTGACGTGACAGGGGGTAACTATGGCTACACCTTC
CASSDVTGGNYGYTF
>TRBJ2-5|TRBD2|TRBV4-1|.
TGCGCCAGCAGCTCAAACCCAGCGGGGAGCCAAGAGACCCAGTACTTC
CASSSNPAGSQETQYF
>TRBJ2-3|.|TRBV30|.
TGTGCCTGGAGTGTAGTAGGGGGGAGCACAGATACGCAGTATTTT
CAWSVVGGSTDTQYF
>TRBJ1-4|.|TRBV5-4|.
TGTGCCAGCAGCCCACGGGGAACAACTAATGAAAAACTGTTTTTT
CASSPRGTTNEKLFF
>TRBJ1-4|.|TRBV18|.
TGTGCCAGCTCACCTTCATCAGGGGAGGGTGAAAAACTGTTTTTT
CASSPSSGEGEKLFF
>TRBJ2-1|TRBD2|TRBV28|medium-sized
TGTGCCAGCAGTTCTCCTAGCGGGGTGATCCGGTTCTTC
CASSSPSGVIRFF
>TRBJ2-7|.|TRBV10-2|.
TGCGCCAGCAGTGACTGGATTGTCGGGTTTAACGAGCAGTACTTC
CASSDWIVGFNEQYF
>TRBJ2-3|TRBD2|TRBV7-6|.
TGTGCCAGCAGCTTAGGCGTAGCGGGGGGCACAGATACGCAGTATTTT
CASSLGVAGGTDTQYF
>TRBJ1-1|TRBD1|TRBV30|once
TGTGCCTGGAGTGGACAGGGGGAAACTGAAGCTTTCTTT
CAWSGQGETEAFF
>TRBJ1-4|.|TRBV2|few
TGTGCCAGCAGTACACAGGGCCCTGGCGAAAAACTGTTTTTT
CASSTQGPGEKLFF
>TRBJ1-6|.|TRBV6-1|few
TGTGCCAGCAGTTATGAGATCGGTAATTCACCCCTCCACTTT
CASSYEIGNSPLHF
>TRBJ1-1|.|TRBV30|.
TGTGCCTTCTCGCGGGGGGGAACTGAAGCTTTCTTT
CAFSRGGTEAFF
>TRBJ2-4|.|TRBV6-1|many
TGTGCCAGCAGTGAAGCCCGACTAGCCAAAAACATTCAGTACTTC
CASSEARLAKNIQYF